A single sample is the source of the 22 T cell receptor beta chains below, sequenced in a study of T-cell memory formation after mild COVID-19. Each CDR3 protein gets one entry after TCRdb re-called the 5' RACE reads with MiXCR. Altogether more than 70,000 distinct CDR3 sequences are present, more than 11% being singletons, with the ten largest covering 25% to 35%. The sample was PBMCs or a T cell subset sorted from them (not recorded which). Source of these receptors: an adult woman who had mild COVID-19 (a few samples of this study predate the infection). Cell type and time point are not known.

The genes are TRBV29-1 and TRBJ2-7, with D perhaps being TRBD1 or TRBD2 (6 bases each). Per the germline V gene, CDR1 is SQVTM and CDR2 is ANQGSEA. V lost 3 bases, J lost 4 bases, and 16 bases lay in between. The CDR3 sequence is 14 residues long. CDR3: CSVEVPGASYEQYF. CDR3 nucleotide sequence: TGCAGCGTTGAGGTTCCGGGGGCGAGTTACGAGCAGTACTTC.

This clonotype was picked up a small number of times. The genes are TRBV5-1 and TRBJ2-6; no definite D call. The CDR3 has 16 residues. Trimming left V 1 base short and J 1 base short, with 9 bases between. Germline lookup yields CDR1 SGHRS and CDR2 YFSETQ. CDR3 DNA sequence: TGCGCCAGCAGCTTGATAGGCACTTCTGGGGCCAACGTCCTGACTTTC. This translates into CASSLIGTSGANVLTF.

The chain employs TRBV15 and TRBJ2-1, with a tentative D call TRBD2 (6 bases). This CDR3 contains 16 residues. V lost 0 bases and J lost 2, with 11 bases in between. Germline assignment: CDR1 LNHNV and CDR2 YYDKDF (reference sequence). CDR3 DNA sequence: TGTGCCACCAGCAGAGATTCTACGGGGGCCTACAATGAGCAGTTCTTC. Encoded protein: CATSRDSTGAYNEQFF. Variable domain in full (rest from reference TRBV15 and TRBJ2-1): DAMVIQNPRYQVTQFGKPVTLSCSQTLNHNVMYWYQQKSSQAPKLLFHYYDKDFNNEADTPDNFQSRRPNTSFCFLDIRSPGLGDTAMYLCATSRDSTGAYNEQFFGPGTRLTVL.

This clonotype has only a few counts. The rearrangement uses TRBV7-2 and TRBJ2-1, with 13 bases matching TRBD2. The junction had 9 bases not matched to a gene; V was cut back by 6 bases and J by 4 bases. There are 17 residues in the CDR3. CDR1 is SGHTA, CDR2 FQGNSA, per germline. CDR3 bases: TGTGCCAGCAGTTTTACTAGCGGGAGGGGTACATACAATGAGCAGTTCTTC. Its protein is CASSFTSGRGTYNEQFF.

The gene calls are TRBV27 and TRBJ2-1, with 11 bases matching TRBD2. J was trimmed by 4 bases and V by 6 bases; bases with no gene match: 5. Germline V CDR1 and CDR2: MNHEY, SMNVEV (reference sequence). The CDR3 loop spans 15 amino acids. The CDR3 region is CASSTGTSGYNEQFF. As DNA, the CDR3 is TGTGCCAGCAGCACCGGGACTAGCGGTTACAATGAGCAGTTCTTC.

In its sample, this clonotype was seen a few times. The chain recombines TRBV6-1 with TRBJ1-5; 10 bases map to TRBD1. The CDR3 totals 14 residues. In germline, CDR1 is MNHNS, CDR2 SASEGT. V shed 8 bases and J 2 bases; nucleotides not matched to a gene: 3. CDR3 loop: CASGTGVGNQPQHF. The DNA of the CDR3 is TGTGCCAGCGGGACAGGGGTAGGCAATCAGCCCCAGCATTTT.

This clonotype has more than one count but fewer than ten. The V call is TRBV4-1, the J call TRBJ2-6; TRBD1 matches at 7 bases. The CDR3 is 21 residues long. Germline trimming cut 1 base from V and 0 bases from J; bases unmatched to any gene: 15. Germline-derived CDR1 and CDR2 are MGHRA and YSYEKL. CDR3 in DNA: TGCGCCAGCAGCCAAGGACCCCGGACAGGAGGACCCTACTCTGGGGCCAACGTCCTGACTTTC. As protein: CASSQGPRTGGPYSGANVLTF.

This clonotype was observed a few times. V usage is TRBV5-6 and J usage is TRBJ2-5; no clear D. Looked up from germline, CDR1 is SGHDT and CDR2 is YYEEEE. The V end was cut by 0 bases, the J end by 5 bases, with 5 bases between. This CDR3 spans 12 amino acids. The CDR3 DNA sequence: TGTGCCAGCAGCTTGGACGTCGAGACCCAGTACTTC. Translating it yields CASSLDVETQYF. Full variable domain (missing parts from reference TRBV5-6 and TRBJ2-5): DAGVTQSPTHLIKTRGQQVTLRCSPKSGHDTVSWYQQALGQGPQFIFQYYEEEERQRGNFPDRFSGHQFPNYSSELNVNALLLGDSALYLCASSLDVETQYFGPGTRLLVL.

This clonotype was counted a few times. V is TRBV6-5 and J is TRBJ2-7; D is perhaps TRBD1 (6 bases). The CDR3 spans 14 residues. Germline V gene lookup returns CDR1 MNHEY and CDR2 SVGAGI. With 2 bases removed from V and 3 bases from J, the gap between germline ends came to 11 bases. CDR3: CASSYRDTNYEQYF. The CDR3 bases are TGTGCCAGCAGTTACCGGGACACAAACTACGAGCAGTACTTC.

This clonotype was recorded at least ten times. V gene TRBV7-8 combines with J gene TRBJ2-1; 11 nucleotides match TRBD2. Germline V gives CDR1 SGHVS, CDR2 FQNEAQ. Germline trimming cut 5 bases from V and 6 bases from J; bases unmatched to any gene: 9. This CDR3 has 16 residues. DNA for the CDR3: TGTGCCAGCAGCACCTTTCTAGCGGGGGGAATCAATGAGCAGTTCTTC. Its translation: CASSTFLAGGINEQFF.

This clonotype was observed a handful of times. J is TRBJ2-1 and V is TRBV3-1, with D unclear. The V end lost 0 bases, the J end lost 4 bases, and 1 base lay between the germline ends. Germline loops: CDR1 LGHDT, CDR2 YNNKEL (reference sequence). The length of the CDR3 is 12 residues. The CDR3 loop reads CASSQEYNEQFF. The DNA for the CDR3 is TGTGCCAGCAGCCAAGAGTACAATGAGCAGTTCTTC.

This clonotype was counted between two and nine times. This chain links TRBV7-9 with TRBJ2-5; 7 nucleotides line up with TRBD2. Germline V gene lookup returns CDR1 SEHNR and CDR2 FQNEAQ (reference sequence). The CDR3 spans 11 residues. Trimming took 5 bases from V and 12 from J; bases not matched to a gene: 6. The CDR3: CASSKGAGEYF. In DNA, the CDR3 is TGTGCCAGCAGCAAAGGGGCGGGGGAGTACTTC.

This clonotype was recorded at least ten times. This sequence joins TRBV20-1 and TRBJ2-4, with D possibly being TRBD1 (6 bases). V gave up 0 bases and J gave up 8 bases, with 14 bases separating them. This CDR3 comprises 14 residues. Germline-derived CDR1 and CDR2 are DFQATT and SNEGSKA (reference sequence). CDR3 sequence reads: CSARDRAGEHIQYF. The DNA of the CDR3 is TGCAGTGCTAGAGATCGGGCAGGGGAGCACATTCAGTACTTC.

This clonotype was seen a handful of times. V usage is TRBV7-9 and J usage is TRBJ2-3, with D possibly matching TRBD1 (6 bases). The ends were cut back, 6 bases at V and 5 bases at J, with 15 bases in the middle. The CDR3 runs 14 residues. Germline assignment: CDR1 SEHNR and CDR2 FQNEAQ (reference sequence). The CDR3: CASSSRGAEDTQYF. As DNA, the CDR3 is TGTGCCAGCAGTTCCAGGGGCGCGGAAGATACGCAGTATTTT.

The chain joins TRBV7-3 to TRBJ2-2; 12 bases line up with TRBD1. The CDR3 contains 17 residues. J was trimmed by 5 bases and V by 5 bases; bases with no gene match: 9. In germline, CDR1 is SGHTA, CDR2 FQGTGA. DNA for the CDR3: TGTGCCAGCAGCACGGGGACAGGGGGCGGCCGAACCGGGGAGCTGTTTTTT. This sequence encodes CASSTGTGGGRTGELFF.

The chain couples TRBV12-3 or TRBV12-4 to TRBJ2-3, with a possible D match to TRBD2 (5 bases). The length of the CDR3 is 12 residues. V shed 11 bases and J shed 0 bases, with 9 bases lying between them. In nucleotides, the CDR3 is TGTGCCGGAGGATTTAGCACAGATACGCAGTATTTT. Its translation is CAGGFSTDTQYF.

This clonotype has only a few counts. The chain couples TRBV12-3 or TRBV12-4 to TRBJ2-2, with D tentatively TRBD1 or TRBD2 (5 bases each). The ends were cut back, 6 bases at V and 7 bases at J, with 24 bases in the middle. This CDR3 comprises 17 residues. CDR3 bases: TGTGCCAGCAGCAACTGGAGGATGGGGGACGACGGCGGGGAGCTGTTTTTT. This sequence encodes CASSNWRMGDDGGELFF.

This clonotype was counted ten times or more. The genes are TRBV4-3 and TRBJ2-7; 8 bases are a match to TRBD1. The CDR3 runs to 14 residues. The germline V gene encodes CDR1 LGHNA and CDR2 YSLEER. V shed 3 bases, J shed 2 bases, and the junction held 3 bases outside the gene matches. The CDR3 sequence is CASSQDRETYEQYF. CDR3 bases: TGCGCCAGCAGCCAGGACAGGGAGACCTACGAGCAGTACTTC.

The gene calls are TRBV7-2 and TRBJ2-5, with a possible D match to TRBD1 (6 bases). Trimming removed 2 bases from V and 2 bases from J, with 18 bases in between. The CDR3 spans 17 residues. CDR1 SGHTA and CDR2 FQGNSA come from the germline V gene. CDR3 sequence reads: CASSLLWDTFQQETQYF. CDR3 nucleotide sequence: TGTGCCAGCAGCTTACTGTGGGACACCTTCCAGCAAGAGACCCAGTACTTC.

The table lists this clonotype with many counts. The DNA for the CDR3 is TGTGCCAGCAGTTACGCTTGGGTGACTAGCGGGAGACCCAATGAGCAGTTCTTC. It translates to CASSYAWVTSGRPNEQFF. The chain combines TRBV6-2 or TRBV6-3 with TRBJ2-1, with 12 bases that match TRBD2. Germline trimming cut 2 bases from V and 6 bases from J; bases unmatched to any gene: 11. Germline V gives CDR1 MNHEY, CDR2 SVGEGT. The CDR3 is 18 residues long.

In this sample, this clonotype turned up a few times. V usage is TRBV12-3 or TRBV12-4 and J usage is TRBJ2-5, with TRBD2 matching over 13 bases. The CDR3 is 16 amino acids. With 6 bases clipped from V and 2 bases from J, the junction kept 6 bases outside the gene matches. CDR3 sequence reads: CASSPGLAGDQETQYF. CDR3 DNA: TGTGCCAGCAGCCCAGGACTAGCGGGAGATCAAGAGACCCAGTACTTC.

This clonotype was counted between two and nine times. The chain is built from TRBV29-1 and TRBJ2-3; tentative D call: TRBD2 (6 bases). CDR1 is SQVTM, CDR2 ANQGSEA, per germline. Trimming left V 8 bases short and J 2 bases short, with 17 bases between. The length of the CDR3 is 14 residues. The CDR3 nucleotides read TGCAGCCTGGGAACCGGGACTTACACAGATACGCAGTATTTT. It specifies CSLGTGTYTDTQYF.